A single sample gave rise to the 4 T cell receptor beta chains below, sequenced in a study of T cell responses to AZD1222 COVID-19 vaccine. Data came from immunoSEQ multiplex PCR; TCRdb stores just in-frame clones and leaves some out. The sample records 90,000 to 120,000 clones, 70% to 90% being singletons. The specimen was peripheral blood, collected on day 0 of AZD1222 vaccination. The receptors come from an adult in good health.

In nucleotides, the CDR3 is TGTGCCAGCAGTTACCCGGGACACACTGAAGCTTTCTTT. This gives the protein CASSYPGHTEAFF. This chain uses TRBV6-5 with TRBJ1-1; tentative D call: TRBD1 (5 bases). Per the germline V gene, CDR1 is MNHEY and CDR2 is SVGAGI. The CDR3 covers 13 residues. Deletions cut 2 bases from V and 3 bases from J, with 7 bases between.

The chain couples TRBV3-1 (or the pseudogene TRBV3-2) to TRBJ2-7, with D possibly matching TRBD1 (5 bases). Per the germline V gene, CDR1 is LGHDT and CDR2 is YNNKEL (reference sequence). V dropped 4 bases and J dropped 7 bases, with 11 bases sitting between them. The CDR3 runs 12 residues. CDR3 nucleotide sequence: TGTGCCAGCAGCCTTTCTAGGGGAGAGCAGTACTTC. It specifies CASSLSRGEQYF.

The chain combines TRBV7-8 with TRBJ2-7; 7 nucleotides align to TRBD2. The V gene's germline CDR1 is SGHVS and CDR2 FQNEAQ. The V gene end was trimmed by 3 bases and the J gene end by 3 bases; junction bases not matched to a gene: 14. The CDR3 loop spans 17 amino acids. The CDR3 DNA reads as TGTGCCAGCAGCTTTATGGGAGCCGGACTAGTTATCTACGAGCAGTACTTC. Its translation is CASSFMGAGLVIYEQYF.

The chain couples TRBV5-5 to TRBJ1-4, with D possibly TRBD1 on 5 matching bases. The germline V and J ends were trimmed by 0 bases and 8 bases, with 11 bases remaining between them. This CDR3 has 14 residues. From germline, CDR1 is SGHKS and CDR2 YYEKEE (reference sequence). In DNA, the CDR3 is TGTGCCAGCAGCTTGGGTACAGGCGGGGAAAAACTGTTTTTT. It is translated as CASSLGTGGEKLFF.